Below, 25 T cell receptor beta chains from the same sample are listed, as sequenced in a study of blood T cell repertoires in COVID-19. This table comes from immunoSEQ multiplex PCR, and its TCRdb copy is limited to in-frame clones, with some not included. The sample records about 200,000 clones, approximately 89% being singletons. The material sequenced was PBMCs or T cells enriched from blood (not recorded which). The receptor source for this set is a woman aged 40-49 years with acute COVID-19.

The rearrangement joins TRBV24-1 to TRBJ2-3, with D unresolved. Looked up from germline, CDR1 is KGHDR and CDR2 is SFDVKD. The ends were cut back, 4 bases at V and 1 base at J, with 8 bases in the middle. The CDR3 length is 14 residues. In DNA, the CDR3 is TGTGCCACCAGTGACCCTGACTGCACAGATACGCAGTATTTT. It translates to CATSDPDCTDTQYF.

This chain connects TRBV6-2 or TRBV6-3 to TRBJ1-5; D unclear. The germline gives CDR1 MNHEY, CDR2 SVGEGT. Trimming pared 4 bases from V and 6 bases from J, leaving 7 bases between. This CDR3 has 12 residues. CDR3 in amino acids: CASSSPGQPQHF. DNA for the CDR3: TGTGCCAGCAGTTCGCCGGGTCAGCCCCAGCATTTT.

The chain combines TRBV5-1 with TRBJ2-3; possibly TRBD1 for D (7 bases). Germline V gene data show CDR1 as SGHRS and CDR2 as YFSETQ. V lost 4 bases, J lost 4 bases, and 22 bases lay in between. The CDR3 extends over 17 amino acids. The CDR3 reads CASSLPLTTGRPDTQYF. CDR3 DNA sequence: TGCGCCAGCAGCCTCCCCTTAACGACAGGGAGGCCAGATACGCAGTATTTT.

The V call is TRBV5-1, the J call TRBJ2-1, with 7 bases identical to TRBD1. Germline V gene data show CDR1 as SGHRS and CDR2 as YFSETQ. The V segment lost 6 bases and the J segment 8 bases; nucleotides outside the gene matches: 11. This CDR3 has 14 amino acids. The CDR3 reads CASTEGGAGHEQFF. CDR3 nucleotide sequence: TGCGCCAGCACCGAAGGGGGCGCGGGCCATGAGCAGTTCTTC.

CDR3 in amino acids: CASSSRGMQSGYTF. The CDR3 bases are TGTGCCAGCAGCTCGCGAGGTATGCAGAGCGGCTACACCTTC. The V and J genes are TRBV3-1 (or the pseudogene TRBV3-2) and TRBJ1-2; D is unresolved. The CDR3 is made up of 14 amino acids. Germline CDR1 is LGHDT and CDR2 is YNNKEL (reference sequence). Trimming pared 5 bases from V and 8 bases from J, leaving 18 bases between.

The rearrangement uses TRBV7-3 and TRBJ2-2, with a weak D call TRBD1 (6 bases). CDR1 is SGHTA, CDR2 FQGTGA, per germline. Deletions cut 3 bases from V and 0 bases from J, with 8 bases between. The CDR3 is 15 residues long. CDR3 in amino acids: CASSLTGANTGELFF. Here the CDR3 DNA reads TGTGCCAGCAGCTTGACAGGCGCGAACACCGGGGAGCTGTTTTTT. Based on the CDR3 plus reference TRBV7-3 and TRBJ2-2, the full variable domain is GAGVSQTPSNKVTEKGKYVELRCDPISGHTALYWYRQSLGQGPEFLIYFQGTGAADDSGLPNDRFFAVRPEGSVSTLKIQRTERGDSAVYLCASSLTGANTGELFFGEGSRLTVL.

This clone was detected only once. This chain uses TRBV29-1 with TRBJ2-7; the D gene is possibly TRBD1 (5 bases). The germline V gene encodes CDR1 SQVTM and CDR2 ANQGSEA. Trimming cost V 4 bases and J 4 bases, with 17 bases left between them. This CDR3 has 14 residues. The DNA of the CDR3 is TGCAGCGTTGTCCTCACAGGACAAGGATACGAGCAGTACTTC. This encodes CSVVLTGQGYEQYF.

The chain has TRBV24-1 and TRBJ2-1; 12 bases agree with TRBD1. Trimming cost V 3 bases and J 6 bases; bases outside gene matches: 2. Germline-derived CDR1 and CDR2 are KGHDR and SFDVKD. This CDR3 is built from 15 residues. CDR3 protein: CATSDGTGGFNEQFF. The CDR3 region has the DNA TGTGCCACCAGTGATGGGACAGGGGGCTTCAATGAGCAGTTCTTC.

The DNA for the CDR3 is TGTGCCAGCAGCTTAGACCCTTACTACGGGAGTGGGGACCCCAATGAGCAGTTCTTC. Its translation: CASSLDPYYGSGDPNEQFF. V gene TRBV11-2 combines with J gene TRBJ2-1; maybe TRBD2 (6 bases). Trimming removed 0 bases from V and 6 bases from J, with 24 bases in between. This CDR3 spans 19 amino acids. Looked up from germline, CDR1 is SGHAT and CDR2 is FQNNGV.

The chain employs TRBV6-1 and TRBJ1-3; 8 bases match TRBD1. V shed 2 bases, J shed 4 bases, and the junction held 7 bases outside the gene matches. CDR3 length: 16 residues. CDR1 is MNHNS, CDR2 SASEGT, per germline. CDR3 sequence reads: CASSELQGELGNTIYF. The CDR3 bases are TGTGCCAGCAGTGAACTACAGGGGGAGCTCGGAAACACCATATATTTT.

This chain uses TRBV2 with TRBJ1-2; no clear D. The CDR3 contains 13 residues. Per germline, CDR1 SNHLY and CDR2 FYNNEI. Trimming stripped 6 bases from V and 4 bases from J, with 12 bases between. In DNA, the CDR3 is TGTGCCAGCAGACCCCGAGGTTCCTATGGCTACACCTTC. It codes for CASRPRGSYGYTF. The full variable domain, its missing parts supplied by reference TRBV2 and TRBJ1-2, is EPEVTQTPSHQVTQMGQEVILRCVPISNHLYFYWYRQILGQKVEFLVSFYNNEISEKSEIFDDQFSVERPDGSNFTLKIRSTKLEDSAMYFCASRPRGSYGYTFGSGTRLTVV.

The CDR3 reads CASSYSRGNEQYF. The CDR3 nucleotides read TGTGCCAGCAGTTACTCGAGGGGGAACGAGCAGTACTTC. The chain uses TRBV6-5 and TRBJ2-7; maybe TRBD1 (6 bases). The CDR3 has 13 amino acids. The germline V and J ends were trimmed by 0 bases and 5 bases, with 8 bases remaining between them. Looked up from germline, CDR1 is MNHEY and CDR2 is SVGAGI.

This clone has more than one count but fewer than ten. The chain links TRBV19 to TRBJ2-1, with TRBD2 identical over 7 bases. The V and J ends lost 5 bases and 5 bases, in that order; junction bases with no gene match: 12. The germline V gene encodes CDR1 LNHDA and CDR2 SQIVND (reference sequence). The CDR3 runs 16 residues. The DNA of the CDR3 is TGTGCCAGTAGTGGGGGGGGACGGACGGTTAACAATGAGCAGTTCTTC. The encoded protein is CASSGGGRTVNNEQFF.

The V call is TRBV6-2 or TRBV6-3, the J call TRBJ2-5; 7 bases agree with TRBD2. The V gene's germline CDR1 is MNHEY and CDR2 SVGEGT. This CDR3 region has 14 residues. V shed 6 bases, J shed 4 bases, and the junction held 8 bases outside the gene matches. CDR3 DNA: TGTGCCAGCAGCCGGACTAGTGTGGGAGAGACCCAGTACTTC. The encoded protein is CASSRTSVGETQYF.

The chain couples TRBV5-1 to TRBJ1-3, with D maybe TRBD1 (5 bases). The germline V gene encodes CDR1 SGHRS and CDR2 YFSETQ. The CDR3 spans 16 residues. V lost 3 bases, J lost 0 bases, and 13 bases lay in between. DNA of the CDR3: TGCGCCAGCAGCTCGGGGACTAGGGTCTCTGGAAACACCATATATTTT. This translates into CASSSGTRVSGNTIYF.

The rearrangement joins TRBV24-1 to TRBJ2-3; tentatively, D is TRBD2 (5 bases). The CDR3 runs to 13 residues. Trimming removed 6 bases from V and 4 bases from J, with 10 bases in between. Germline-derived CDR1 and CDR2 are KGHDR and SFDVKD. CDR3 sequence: CATSYPGSDTQYF. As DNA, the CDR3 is TGTGCCACCAGTTATCCGGGGTCAGATACGCAGTATTTT.

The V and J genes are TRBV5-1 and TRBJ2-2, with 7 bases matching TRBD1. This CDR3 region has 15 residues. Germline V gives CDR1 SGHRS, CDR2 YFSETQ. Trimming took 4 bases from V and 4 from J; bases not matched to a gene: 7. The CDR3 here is CASSPGQLLTGELFF. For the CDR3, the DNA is TGCGCCAGCAGCCCGGGACAGCTCCTCACCGGGGAGCTGTTTTTT.

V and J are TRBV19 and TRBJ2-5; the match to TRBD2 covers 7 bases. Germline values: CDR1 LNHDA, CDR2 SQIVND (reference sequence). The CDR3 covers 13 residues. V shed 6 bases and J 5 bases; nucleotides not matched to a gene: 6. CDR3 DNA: TGTGCCAGTAGGGTGGGGGGGACGGAGACCCAGTACTTC. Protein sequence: CASRVGGTETQYF.

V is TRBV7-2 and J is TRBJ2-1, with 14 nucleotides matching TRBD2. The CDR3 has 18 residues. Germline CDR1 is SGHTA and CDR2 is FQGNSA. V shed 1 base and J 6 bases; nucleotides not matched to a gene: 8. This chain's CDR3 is CASSLELGGTSGSNEQFF. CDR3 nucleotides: TGTGCCAGCAGCTTAGAATTAGGCGGGACTAGCGGGAGCAATGAGCAGTTCTTC. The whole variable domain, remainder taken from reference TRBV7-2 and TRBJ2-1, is GAGVSQSPSNKVTEKGKDVELRCDPISGHTALYWYRQSLGQGLEFLIYFQGNSAPDKSGLPSDRFSAERTGGSVSTLTIQRTQQEDSAVYLCASSLELGGTSGSNEQFFGPGTRLTVL.

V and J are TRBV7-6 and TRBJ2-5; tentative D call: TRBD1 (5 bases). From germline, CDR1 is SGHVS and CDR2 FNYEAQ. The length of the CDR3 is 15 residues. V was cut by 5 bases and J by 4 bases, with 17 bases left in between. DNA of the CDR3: TGTGCCAGCAGCCGCAGTCCAGGGTCCCCAGAGACCCAGTACTTC. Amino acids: CASSRSPGSPETQYF.

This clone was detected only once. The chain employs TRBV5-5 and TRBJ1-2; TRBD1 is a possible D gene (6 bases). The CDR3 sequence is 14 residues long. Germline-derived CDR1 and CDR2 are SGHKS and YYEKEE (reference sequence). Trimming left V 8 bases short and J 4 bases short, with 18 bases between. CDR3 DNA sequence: TGTGCCAGTACCCCTTTTGGACAGTCCTATGGCTACACCTTC. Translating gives CASTPFGQSYGYTF.

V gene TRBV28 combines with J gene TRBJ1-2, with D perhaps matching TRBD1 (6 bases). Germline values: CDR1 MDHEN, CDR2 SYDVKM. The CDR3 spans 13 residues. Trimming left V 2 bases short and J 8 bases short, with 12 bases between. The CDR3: CASSLVAGAGYTF. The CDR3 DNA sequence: TGTGCCAGCAGTTTAGTGGCAGGGGCGGGCTACACCTTC.

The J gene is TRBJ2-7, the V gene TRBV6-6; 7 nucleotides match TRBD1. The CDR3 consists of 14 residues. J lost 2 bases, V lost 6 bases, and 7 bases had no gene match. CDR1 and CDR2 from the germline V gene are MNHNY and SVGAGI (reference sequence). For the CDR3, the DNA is TGTGCCAGCAGCCCCCGACAGGGAACCTACGAGCAGTACTTC. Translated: CASSPRQGTYEQYF.

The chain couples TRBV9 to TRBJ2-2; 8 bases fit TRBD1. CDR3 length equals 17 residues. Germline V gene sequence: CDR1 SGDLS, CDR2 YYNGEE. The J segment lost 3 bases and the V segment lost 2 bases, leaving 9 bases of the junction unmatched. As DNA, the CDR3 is TGTGCCAGCAGCGTCCCAAAGACAGGGGCGGACACCGGGGAGCTGTTTTTT. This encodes CASSVPKTGADTGELFF. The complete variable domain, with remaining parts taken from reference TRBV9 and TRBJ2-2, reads DSGVTQTPKHLITATGQRVTLRCSPRSGDLSVYWYQQSLDQGLQFLIQYYNGEERAKGNILERFSAQQFPDLHSELNLSSLELGDSALYFCASSVPKTGADTGELFFGEGSRLTVL.

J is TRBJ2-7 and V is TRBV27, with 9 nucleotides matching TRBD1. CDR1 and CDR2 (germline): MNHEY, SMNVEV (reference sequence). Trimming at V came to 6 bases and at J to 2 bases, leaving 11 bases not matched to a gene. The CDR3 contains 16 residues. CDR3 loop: CASRIHATGGAYEQYF. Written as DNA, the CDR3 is TGTGCCAGCAGAATCCACGCGACAGGGGGAGCCTACGAGCAGTACTTC.